This T cell receptor beta chain was observed in a study of OX40 agonist ivuxolimab in advanced cancers. Germline CDR1 is SGHTA and CDR2 is FQGNSA. The ends were cut back, 5 bases at V and 1 base at J, with 9 bases in the middle. The CDR3 has 13 amino acids. The protocol was immunoSEQ multiplex PCR, while the TCRdb copy is restricted to in-frame clones and leaves out a portion. The data contain some 76,000 clones, about 94% of them seen just once; the ten biggest clones take up 6.2%. The sequence derives from an adult with an advanced solid tumor such as melanoma, head and neck, liver or kidney cancer. Here the sequenced sample was CD4+ or CD8+ T cells sorted from blood, taken in a trial of the OX40 agonist ivuxolimab. J is TRBJ2-7 and V is TRBV7-2, with D tentatively TRBD2 (6 bases). CDR3 bases: TGTGCCAGCAGCCCCGGGGGATCCTACGAGCAGTACTTC. Translated: CASSPGGSYEQYF.